This record covers a single T cell receptor beta chain. These data come from a study of OX40 agonist ivuxolimab in advanced cancers. The method was immunoSEQ multiplex PCR; TCRdb's version includes in-frame clones alone and lacks a portion of them. The data hold about 22,000 clones, with 75% to 85% observed a single time. The V gene lost 4 bases and the J gene lost 5 bases, with 16 bases spanning the gap. Germline lookup yields CDR1 SGHRS and CDR2 YFSETQ. This CDR3 is built from 15 residues. J is TRBJ1-5 and V is TRBV5-1; perhaps TRBD1 as D (5 bases). The specimen comprised CD4+ or CD8+ T cells sorted from blood, sampled in a trial of the OX40 agonist ivuxolimab. The sequence was collected from an adult with an advanced solid tumor such as melanoma, head and neck, liver or kidney cancer. CDR3 region: CASSRNGGLDQPQHF. The CDR3 nucleotides are TGCGCCAGCAGCCGGAACGGGGGATTAGATCAGCCCCAGCATTTT. Looking up the rest from reference TRBV5-1 and TRBJ1-5 gives the full variable domain: KAGVTQTPRYLIKTRGQQVTLSCSPISGHRSVSWYQQTPGQGLQFLFEYFSETQRNKGNFPGRFSGRQFSNSRSEMNVSTLELGDSALYLCASSRNGGLDQPQHFGDGTRLSIL.